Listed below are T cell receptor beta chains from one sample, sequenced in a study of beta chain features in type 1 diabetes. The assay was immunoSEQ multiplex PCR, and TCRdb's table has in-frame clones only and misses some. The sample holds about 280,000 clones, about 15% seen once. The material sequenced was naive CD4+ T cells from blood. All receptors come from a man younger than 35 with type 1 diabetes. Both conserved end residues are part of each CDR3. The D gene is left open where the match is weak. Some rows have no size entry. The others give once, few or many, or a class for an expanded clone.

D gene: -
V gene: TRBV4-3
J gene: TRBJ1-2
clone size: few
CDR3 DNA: TGCGCCAGCAGCCAAGCGTACACCTATGGCTACACCTTC
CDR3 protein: CASSQAYTYGYTF

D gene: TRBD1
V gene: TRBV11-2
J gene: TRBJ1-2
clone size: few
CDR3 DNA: TGTGCCAGCAGCTTACCGGGACAGAAGTACTATGGCTACACCTTC
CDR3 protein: CASSLPGQKYYGYTF

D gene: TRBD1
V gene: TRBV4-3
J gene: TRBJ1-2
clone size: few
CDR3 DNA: TGCGCCAGCAGCCGAACCTTTGGGACAGCCAACTATGGCTACACCTTC
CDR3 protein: CASSRTFGTANYGYTF

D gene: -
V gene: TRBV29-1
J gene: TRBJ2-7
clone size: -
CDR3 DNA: TGCAGCGTTGGTCGAGCAGCGGGTTACGAGCAGTACTTC
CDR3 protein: CSVGRAAGYEQYF

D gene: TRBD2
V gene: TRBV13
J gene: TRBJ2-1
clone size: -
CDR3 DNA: TGTGCCAGCAGCTCCCGCGAGCGGGGGGGCCCGGGCAATGAGCAGTTCTTC
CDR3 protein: CASSSRERGGPGNEQFF

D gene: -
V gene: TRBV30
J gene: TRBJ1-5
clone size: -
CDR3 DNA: TGTGCCTGGAGTCAGTCCAATCAGCCCCAGCATTTT
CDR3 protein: CAWSQSNQPQHF

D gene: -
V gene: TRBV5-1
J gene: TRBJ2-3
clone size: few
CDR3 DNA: TGCGCCAGCAGCCCCAGGCAGGGGCTCACAGATACGCAGTATTTT
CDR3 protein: CASSPRQGLTDTQYF

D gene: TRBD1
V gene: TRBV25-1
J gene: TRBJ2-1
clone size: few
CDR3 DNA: TGTGCCAGCAGTGAAAGCGGGACAGGGTCCTCCTACAATGAGCAGTTCTTC
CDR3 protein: CASSESGTGSSYNEQFF

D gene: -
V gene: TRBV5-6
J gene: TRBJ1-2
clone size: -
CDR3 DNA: TGTGCCAGCAGCGCGCTCCGTGCAGGCTACACCTTC
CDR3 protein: CASSALRAGYTF

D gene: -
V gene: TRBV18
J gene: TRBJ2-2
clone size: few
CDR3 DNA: TGTGCCAGCTCAGCGACAGAATCCGGGGAGCTGTTTTTT
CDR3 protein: CASSATESGELFF

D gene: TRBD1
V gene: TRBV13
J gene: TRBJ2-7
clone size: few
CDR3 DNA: TGTGCCAGCAGCTTCCCCCCTCGGGACAGAATCTACGAGCAGTACTTC
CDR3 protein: CASSFPPRDRIYEQYF

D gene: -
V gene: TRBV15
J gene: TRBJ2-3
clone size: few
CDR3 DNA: TGTGCCACCAGCATGCGGACAGCAGATACGCAGTATTTT
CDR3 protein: CATSMRTADTQYF

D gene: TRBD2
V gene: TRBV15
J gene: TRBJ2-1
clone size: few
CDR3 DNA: TGTGCCACCAGCAGTCCTAGCGGGGCCCATTTGGAGCAGTTCTTC
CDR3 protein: CATSSPSGAHLEQFF

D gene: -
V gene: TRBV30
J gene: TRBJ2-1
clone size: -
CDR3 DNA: TGTGCCTGGAGGACCCGGGGGATACTTAGGGCTGAGCAGTTCTTC
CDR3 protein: CAWRTRGILRAEQFF

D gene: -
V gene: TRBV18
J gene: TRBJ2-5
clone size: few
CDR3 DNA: TGTGCCAGCTCACCGGGAGAAGGCGAGACCCAGTACTTC
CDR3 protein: CASSPGEGETQYF

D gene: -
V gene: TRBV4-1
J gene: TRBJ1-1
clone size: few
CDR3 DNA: TGCGCCAGCAGCCCACCCGGACAGAAGAACACTGAAGCTTTCTTT
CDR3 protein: CASSPPGQKNTEAFF

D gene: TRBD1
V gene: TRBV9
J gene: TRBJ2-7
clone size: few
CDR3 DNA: TGTGCCAGCAGCGTAGGGACAGGGCAGTACGAGCAGTACTTC
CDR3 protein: CASSVGTGQYEQYF

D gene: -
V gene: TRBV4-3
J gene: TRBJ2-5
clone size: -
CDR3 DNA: TGCGCCAGCAGCCAAGACCTGACAGGGAGGGAGACCCAGTACTTC
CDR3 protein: CASSQDLTGRETQYF

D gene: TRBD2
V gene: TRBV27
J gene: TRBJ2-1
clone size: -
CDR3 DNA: TGTGCCAGCAGAACCGGGACTAGCGGAGGCGAGCAGTTCTTC
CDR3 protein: CASRTGTSGGEQFF

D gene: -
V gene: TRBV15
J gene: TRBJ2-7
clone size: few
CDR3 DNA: TGTGCCACCAGCAGAGAGTCGGGCTCCTACGAGCAGTACTTC
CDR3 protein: CATSRESGSYEQYF

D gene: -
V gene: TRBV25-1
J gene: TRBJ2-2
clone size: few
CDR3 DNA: TGTGCCAGCAGTGAAACCCACGGGTTCGCGAACACCGGGGAGCTGTTTTTT
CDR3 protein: CASSETHGFANTGELFF

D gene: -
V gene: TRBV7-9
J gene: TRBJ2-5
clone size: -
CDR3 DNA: TGTGCCAGCAGTCCCCCCCAAGCGGGCCGGGAGACCCAGTACTTC
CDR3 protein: CASSPPQAGRETQYF

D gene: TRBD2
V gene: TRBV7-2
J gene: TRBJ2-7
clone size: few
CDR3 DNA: TGTGCCAGCAGCTTAGCGGCGGGGGGCCCCTACGAGCAGTACTTC
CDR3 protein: CASSLAAGGPYEQYF

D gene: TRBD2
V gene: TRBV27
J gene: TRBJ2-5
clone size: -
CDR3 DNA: TGTGCCAGCAAACGACTAGCGGGGGCAAAAGAGACCCAGTACTTC
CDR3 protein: CASKRLAGAKETQYF

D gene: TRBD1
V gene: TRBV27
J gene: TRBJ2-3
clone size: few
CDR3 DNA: TGTGCCAGCAGCCCGACAGGGTTAAGCACAGATACGCAGTATTTT
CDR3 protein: CASSPTGLSTDTQYF

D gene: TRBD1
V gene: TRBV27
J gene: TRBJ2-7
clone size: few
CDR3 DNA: TGTGCCAGCAGTCACATCCGGACAGGGGGCTACGAGCAGTACTTC
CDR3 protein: CASSHIRTGGYEQYF

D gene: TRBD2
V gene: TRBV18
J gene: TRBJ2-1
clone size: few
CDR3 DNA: TGTGCCAGCTCACGACTAGCGGGGAACTACAATGAGCAGTTCTTC
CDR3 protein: CASSRLAGNYNEQFF

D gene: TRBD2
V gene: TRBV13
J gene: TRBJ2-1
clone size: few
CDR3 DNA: TGTGCCAGCAGCATCCCTAGCGGGAGTGTCCTGCGTGAGCAGTTCTTC
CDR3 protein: CASSIPSGSVLREQFF

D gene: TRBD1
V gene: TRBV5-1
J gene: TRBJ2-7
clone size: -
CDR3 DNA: TGCGCCAGCAGCTGGGCGGGACAGGGACGCGAGCAGTACTTC
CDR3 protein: CASSWAGQGREQYF

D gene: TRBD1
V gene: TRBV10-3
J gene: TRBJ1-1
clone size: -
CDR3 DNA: TGTGCCGTCCATGGGACAGCATGGACTGAAGCTTTCTTT
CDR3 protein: CAVHGTAWTEAFF

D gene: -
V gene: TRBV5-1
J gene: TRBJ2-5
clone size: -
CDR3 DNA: TGCGCCAGCAGCTTGGGAAGGGGGGAGACCCAGTACTTC
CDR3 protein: CASSLGRGETQYF

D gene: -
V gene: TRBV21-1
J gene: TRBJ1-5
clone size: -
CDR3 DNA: TGTGCCAGCAGCAATTCGCGAGTACCCCAGCCCCAGCATTTT
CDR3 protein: CASSNSRVPQPQHF

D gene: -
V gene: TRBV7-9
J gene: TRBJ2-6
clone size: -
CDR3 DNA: TGTGCCAGCACTACCCGTCCCGGCAGGAACCACTCTGGGGCCAACGTCCTGACTTTC
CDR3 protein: CASTTRPGRNHSGANVLTF

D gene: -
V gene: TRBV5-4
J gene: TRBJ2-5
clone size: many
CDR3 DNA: TGTGCCAGCAGCTGGGACATTGAGGGGTCCCAGTACTTC
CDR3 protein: CASSWDIEGSQYF

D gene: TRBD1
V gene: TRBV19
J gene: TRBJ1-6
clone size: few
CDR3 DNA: TGTGCCAGTAGTATGGGGACAGCGAATTCACCCCTCCACTTT
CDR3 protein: CASSMGTANSPLHF

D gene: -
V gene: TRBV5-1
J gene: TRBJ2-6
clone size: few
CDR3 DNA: TGCGCCAGCAGCTTGGGCAGCTCTGGGGCCAACGTCCTGACTTTC
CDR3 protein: CASSLGSSGANVLTF

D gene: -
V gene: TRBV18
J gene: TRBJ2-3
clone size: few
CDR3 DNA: TGTGCCAGCTCTACGCAGGCGGAGGGGGATACGCAGTATTTT
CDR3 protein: CASSTQAEGDTQYF

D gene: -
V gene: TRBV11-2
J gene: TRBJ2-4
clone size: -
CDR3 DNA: TGTGCCAGCAGCCCTTGGAGGAGTGCCAAAAACATTCAGTACTTC
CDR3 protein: CASSPWRSAKNIQYF

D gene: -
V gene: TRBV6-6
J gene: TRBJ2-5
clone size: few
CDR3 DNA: TGTGCCAGCAGCCGGACAGCCTTTCCTCAAGAGACCCAGTACTTC
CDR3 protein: CASSRTAFPQETQYF

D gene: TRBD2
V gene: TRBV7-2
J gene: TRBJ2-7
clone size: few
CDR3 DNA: TGTGCCAGCAGCTTAACTAGCGGGGCCACCTACGAGCAGTACTTC
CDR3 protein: CASSLTSGATYEQYF